These 21 T cell receptor beta chains originate from one sample sequenced in a study of cytomegalovirus exposure and HLA in healthy donors. In the PCR, 60 Vbeta and 13 Jbeta primers were used. Sequencing used immunoSEQ multiplex PCR; TCRdb keeps in-frame clones, though not all of them. The sample gives around 160,000 clones, around 75% of which show up once; roughly 4.5% is in the top ten. Sequencing was carried out using PBMCs. Source of these receptors: a man between 18 and 35 years old in good health and CMV-seropositive.

J is TRBJ1-5 and V is TRBV19; 8 nucleotides line up with TRBD1. Germline V lookup: CDR1 LNHDA, CDR2 SQIVND (reference sequence). J lost 7 bases, V lost 7 bases, and 9 bases had no gene match. CDR3 length equals 14 residues. DNA of the CDR3: TGTGCCAGTAAGGCTGGACAGGGCACCCAGCCCCAGCATTTT. Its translation is CASKAGQGTQPQHF.

The chain couples TRBV12-5 to TRBJ2-2; 7 bases match TRBD2. V gave up 6 bases and J gave up 7 bases; unmatched junction bases: 11. Germline CDR1 and CDR2: LGHNT and FRNRAP. The CDR3 runs to 15 residues. In nucleotides, the CDR3 is TGTGCTAGTGGAGAATTAAGCGGGATCAGCGGGGAGCTGTTTTTT. Encoded protein: CASGELSGISGELFF.

This chain connects TRBV15 to TRBJ2-1; 7 bases match TRBD1. This CDR3 comprises 15 residues. From germline, CDR1 is LNHNV and CDR2 YYDKDF (reference sequence). Trimming cost V 5 bases and J 6 bases; bases outside gene matches: 10. DNA for the CDR3: TGTGCCACCAGCCTACGACAGGGTTCGGGCAATGAGCAGTTCTTC. This encodes CATSLRQGSGNEQFF.

The chain joins TRBV19 to TRBJ2-2; 10 nucleotides align to TRBD2. Per germline, CDR1 LNHDA and CDR2 SQIVND (reference sequence). V lost 3 bases to trimming and J lost 6 bases; unmatched junction nucleotides: 7. This CDR3 contains 16 residues. Here the CDR3 reads CASSILSSGRAGELFF. DNA of the CDR3: TGTGCCAGTAGTATCCTGAGCAGCGGGAGGGCCGGGGAGCTGTTTTTT.

There are a few counts of this clone. The chain is built from TRBV19 and TRBJ1-2; D call uncertain. The germline gives CDR1 LNHDA, CDR2 SQIVND (reference sequence). CDR3 length equals 13 residues. Trimming stripped 3 bases from V and 6 bases from J, with 11 bases between. The chain's CDR3 is CASSIGNSDGYTF. The CDR3 DNA is TGTGCCAGTAGTATCGGGAACAGTGATGGCTACACCTTC.

The rearrangement uses TRBV10-3 and TRBJ1-1, with a weak D call TRBD1 (5 bases). The V gene's germline CDR1 is ENHRY and CDR2 SYGVKD. This CDR3 has 13 amino acids. Trimming pared 8 bases from V and 1 base from J, leaving 11 bases between. CDR3 amino acids: CAISGTSNTEAFF. CDR3 bases: TGTGCCATCTCCGGGACTTCGAACACTGAAGCTTTCTTT.

V and J are TRBV6-5 and TRBJ2-3; a weak D match, TRBD1 (6 bases). CDR1 is MNHEY and CDR2 is SVGAGI in the germline V gene. This CDR3 has 16 residues. Trimming removed 0 bases at V and 0 bases at J, with 10 bases between. CDR3 in DNA: TGTGCCAGCAGTTACTCTGGGGACACCAGCACAGATACGCAGTATTTT. Amino acid sequence: CASSYSGDTSTDTQYF.

The J gene is TRBJ2-3, the V gene TRBV30; D possibly corresponds to TRBD2 (6 bases). CDR1 GTSNPN and CDR2 SVGIG come from the germline V gene (reference sequence). The CDR3 totals 15 residues. V lost 5 bases and J lost 1, with 16 bases in between. The CDR3 nucleotides are TGTGCCTGGGCTTTCGGCGGGGAGGGCACAGATACGCAGTATTTT. Translated: CAWAFGGEGTDTQYF.

The chain links TRBV10-1 to TRBJ1-2; TRBD1 might be the D (6 bases). Germline CDR1 reads WNHNN; CDR2 reads SYGVQD (reference sequence). The V gene lost 9 bases and the J gene lost 1 base, with 18 bases spanning the gap. The CDR3 extends over 15 amino acids. The CDR3 protein is CARPGAAYRNYGYTF. The CDR3 nucleotides read TGCGCCAGACCAGGGGCGGCCTACCGTAACTATGGCTACACCTTC.

The chain is built from TRBV9 and TRBJ2-3; D is perhaps TRBD1 (7 bases). Germline values: CDR1 SGDLS, CDR2 YYNGEE. This CDR3 contains 13 residues. The V end was cut by 7 bases, the J end by 0 bases, with 9 bases between. CDR3 residues: CASSGGSTDTQYF. The CDR3 DNA reads as TGTGCCAGCTCAGGGGGGAGCACAGATACGCAGTATTTT.

This chain connects TRBV9 to TRBJ2-5; TRBD1 matches at 9 bases. Trimming at V came to 4 bases and at J to 5 bases, leaving 12 bases not matched to a gene. CDR1 SGDLS and CDR2 YYNGEE come from the germline V gene. The CDR3 is 16 amino acids. CDR3 in DNA: TGTGCCAGCAGCCCCCACTCCACAGGGGGCGCGGAGACCCAGTACTTC. Amino acids: CASSPHSTGGAETQYF.

This clone was recorded only once. The chain combines TRBV28 with TRBJ1-6; 11 bases line up with TRBD1. Trimming cost V 8 bases and J 9 bases; bases outside gene matches: 6. Germline V gene data show CDR1 as MDHEN and CDR2 as SYDVKM. The CDR3 is 14 residues long. The CDR3 DNA is TGTGCCAGCCGGGACAGGGGGGGTATTTCACCCCTCCACTTT. Its translation: CASRDRGGISPLHF. The full variable domain, with the rest looked up from reference TRBV28 and TRBJ1-6, is DVKVTQSSRYLVKRTGEKVFLECVQDMDHENMFWYRQDPGLGLRLIYFSYDVKMKEKGDIPEGYSVSREKKERFSLILESASTNQTSMYLCASRDRGGISPLHFGNGTRLTVT.

The V and J genes are TRBV6-6 and TRBJ1-6, with D unclear. The germline V gene has CDR1 MNHNY and CDR2 SVGAGI (reference sequence). Between the trimmed V and J ends, which lost 6 bases and 8 bases, there was a span of 20 bases. This CDR3 spans 16 amino acids. This CDR3 is CASSPARNTNDSPLHF. CDR3 sequence (DNA): TGTGCCAGCAGCCCCGCCCGGAATACTAACGATTCACCCCTCCACTTT.

The rearrangement links TRBV21-1 to TRBJ1-2; TRBD1, the table's D call, lacks a check against the DNA. TRBV21-1 is tagged as a pseudogene. The CDR3 contains 16 residues. The CDR3 region is CASSLRPGQGAYGYTF. DNA of the CDR3: TGTGCCAGCAGCTTAAGACCGGGACAGGGGGCCTATGGCTACACCTTC.

This chain links TRBV4-1 with TRBJ2-1; 8 bases fit TRBD1. Unmatched junction bases numbered 6, after V lost 5 bases and J lost 0 bases. This CDR3 comprises 16 residues. Looked up from germline, CDR1 is MGHRA and CDR2 is YSYEKL. CDR3 sequence: CASSDRGDSSYNEQFF. Written as DNA, the CDR3 is TGCGCCAGCAGCGACAGGGGAGATAGCTCCTACAATGAGCAGTTCTTC.

V and J are TRBV6-5 and TRBJ2-3, with 10 bases lining up with TRBD2. The germline V gene encodes CDR1 MNHEY and CDR2 SVGAGI. The junction had 7 bases not matched to a gene; V was cut back by 5 bases and J by 5 bases. The CDR3 has 15 amino acids. CDR3 sequence: CASSPSGGSEDTQYF. CDR3 sequence (DNA): TGTGCCAGCAGTCCTAGCGGGGGCAGTGAAGATACGCAGTATTTT.

In its sample, this clone was seen once. This chain connects TRBV10-3 to TRBJ1-1, with no clear D. The CDR3 has 15 residues. Germline V CDR1 and CDR2: ENHRY, SYGVKD. The V and J ends lost 2 bases and 2 bases respectively, with 12 bases between them. CDR3 region: CAISEGREDNTEAFF. In nucleotides, the CDR3 is TGTGCCATCAGTGAGGGACGGGAAGATAACACTGAAGCTTTCTTT.

The rearrangement uses TRBV7-9 and TRBJ2-2; TRBD2 matches at 9 bases. The CDR3 runs 17 residues. The V gene end was trimmed by 1 base and the J gene end by 7 bases; junction bases not matched to a gene: 10. Germline values: CDR1 SEHNR, CDR2 FQNEAQ (reference sequence). The CDR3 loop reads CASSLVSSGGPGGELFF. CDR3 nucleotide sequence: TGTGCCAGCAGCTTAGTCTCGAGCGGGGGGCCCGGCGGGGAGCTGTTTTTT.

The chain joins TRBV2 to TRBJ1-1; D remains unclear. The CDR3 spans 12 residues. Trimming removed 6 bases at V and 4 bases at J, with 9 bases between. Per the germline V gene, CDR1 is SNHLY and CDR2 is FYNNEI. In nucleotides, the CDR3 is TGTGCCAGCAGCTTAACGAGCACTGAAGCTTTCTTT. Protein: CASSLTSTEAFF. Filled out from reference TRBV2 and TRBJ1-1, the complete variable domain reads EPEVTQTPSHQVTQMGQEVILRCVPISNHLYFYWYRQILGQKVEFLVSFYNNEISEKSEIFDDQFSVERPDGSNFTLKIRSTKLEDSAMYFCASSLTSTEAFFGQGTRLTVV.

The rearrangement uses TRBV5-1 and TRBJ2-3, with TRBD2 identical over 10 bases. The V gene's germline CDR1 is SGHRS and CDR2 YFSETQ. Losses at the gene ends were 0 bases for V and 5 bases for J; bases not matched to a gene: 6. The CDR3 is made up of 16 amino acids. The CDR3 nucleotides read TGCGCCAGCAGCTTGGGTGAGCGGGGGGGCCGAGATACGCAGTATTTT. This codes for CASSLGERGGRDTQYF.

In this sample, this clone turned up a few times. V gene TRBV6-1 combines with J gene TRBJ1-2; weak D call: TRBD1 (5 bases). The CDR3 consists of 14 residues. The germline V gene has CDR1 MNHNS and CDR2 SASEGT. V lost 2 bases and J lost 4, with 11 bases in between. CDR3 bases: TGTGCCAGCAGTGAATTTGCAGGGCTCTATGGCTACACCTTC. As protein: CASSEFAGLYGYTF.